These 13 T cell receptor beta chains were sequenced from one sample in a study of cytomegalovirus exposure and HLA in healthy donors. The primer mix had 60 Vbeta and 13 Jbeta primers. Method: immunoSEQ multiplex PCR; TCRdb's copy keeps in-frame clones and lacks some. Its listing shows approximately 140,000 clones. Sequenced sample: PBMCs. The receptors originated from a woman aged 40 to 49 in good health and CMV-seronegative.

J is TRBJ2-2 and V is TRBV7-2, with D possibly TRBD1 on 5 matching bases. CDR3 length: 14 amino acids. CDR1 is SGHTA, CDR2 FQGNSA, per germline. The V end was cut by 5 bases, the J end by 6 bases, with 13 bases between. CDR3 bases: TGTGCCAGCAGCGCTGCAACAGGCGCCGGGGAGCTGTTTTTT. It yields the protein CASSAATGAGELFF.

The rearrangement links TRBV7-9 to TRBJ1-3; D is possibly TRBD1 (5 bases). There are 16 residues in the CDR3. The ends were cut back, 4 bases at V and 0 bases at J, with 13 bases in the middle. Per germline, CDR1 SEHNR and CDR2 FQNEAQ (reference sequence). The CDR3 DNA reads TGTGCCAGCAGCTGGGGGGACGTAAGCTCTGGAAACACCATATATTTT. Residues: CASSWGDVSSGNTIYF.

The V call is TRBV19, the J call TRBJ1-2, with D maybe TRBD1 (6 bases). Trimming left V 1 base short and J 8 bases short, with 14 bases between. The CDR3 spans 14 residues. CDR1 is LNHDA and CDR2 is SQIVND in the germline V gene (reference sequence). The CDR3 is CASSIGHRAEGYTF. The DNA for the CDR3 is TGTGCCAGTAGTATAGGCCACAGGGCGGAAGGCTACACCTTC.

The chain combines TRBV6-4 with TRBJ2-1, with 11 bases identical to TRBD2. CDR1 MRHNA and CDR2 SNTAGT come from the germline V gene. The CDR3 totals 15 residues. V shed 0 bases, J shed 6 bases, and the junction held 1 base outside the gene matches. CDR3 loop: CASSDSSGGANEQFF. In DNA form, the CDR3 reads TGTGCCAGCAGTGACTCTAGCGGGGGGGCCAATGAGCAGTTCTTC.

The V gene is TRBV27, the J gene TRBJ2-3, with 9 bases aligning to TRBD1. The CDR3 has 14 residues. Germline values: CDR1 MNHEY, CDR2 SMNVEV (reference sequence). Unmatched junction bases numbered 9, after V lost 10 bases and J lost 4 bases. Here the CDR3 reads CATRRGQGPDTQYF. The CDR3 bases are TGTGCCACCAGACGGGGACAGGGACCAGATACGCAGTATTTT.

This chain connects TRBV7-9 to TRBJ1-1, with 7 bases aligning to TRBD1. Looked up from germline, CDR1 is SEHNR and CDR2 is FQNEAQ (reference sequence). The CDR3 length is 15 residues. J was trimmed by 7 bases and V by 2 bases; bases with no gene match: 10. The CDR3 coding sequence is TGTGCCAGCAGCTTATCGGGTGAGGGACAGCTTGAAGCTTTCTTT. This sequence encodes CASSLSGEGQLEAFF. The variable domain in full, with the rest retrieved from reference TRBV7-9 and TRBJ1-1, is DTGVSQNPRHKITKRGQNVTFRCDPISEHNRLYWYRQTLGQGPEFLTYFQNEAQLEKSRLLSDRFSAERPKGSFSTLEIQRTEQGDSAMYLCASSLSGEGQLEAFFGQGTRLTVV.

About this clone itself: The junction differs from germline at one of its ends, possibly a read error. The chain combines TRBV7-7 with TRBJ2-7, with D maybe TRBD1 (6 bases). The CDR3 length is 15 residues. CDR1 SSHAT and CDR2 FNYEAQ come from the germline V gene (reference sequence). CDR3 in amino acids: CASSLAQGPSYEQYF. CDR3 bases: TGTGCTAGCAGCTTAGCCCAGGGGCCCTCCTACGAGCAGTACTTC.

For the CDR3, the DNA is TGTGCCAGCAGCAAAGTTTCCGTCTCCCGAGGCGAGCAGTACTTC. Translating it yields CASSKVSVSRGEQYF. The genes are TRBV21-1 and TRBJ2-7; the table gives TRBD2 as D, unverified against the DNA. TRBV21-1 is flagged as a pseudogene. This CDR3 has 15 residues.

The chain couples TRBV28 to TRBJ1-2, with D unresolved. V lost 8 bases and J lost 3, with 19 bases in between. The CDR3 runs 15 residues. Germline CDR1 is MDHEN and CDR2 is SYDVKM. The CDR3 loop reads CASHRRESWDYGYTF. The CDR3 bases are TGTGCCAGCCATAGGAGGGAGTCGTGGGACTATGGCTACACCTTC.

The CDR3 DNA follows: TGTGCCAGTAGCCCGAGGGGGGGCGGCAATGAGCAGTTCTTC. Amino acids: CASSPRGGGNEQFF. V and J are TRBV19 and TRBJ2-1, with a possible D match to TRBD2 (7 bases). The germline V gene has CDR1 LNHDA and CDR2 SQIVND (reference sequence). The CDR3 runs to 14 residues. V lost 6 bases, J lost 6 bases, and 15 bases lay in between.

The gene calls are TRBV6-1 and TRBJ1-1, with 7 bases fitting TRBD1. CDR1 MNHNS and CDR2 SASEGT come from the germline V gene. Trimming at V came to 7 bases and at J to 0 bases, leaving 8 bases not matched to a gene. This CDR3 contains 15 residues. CDR3 sequence (DNA): TGTGCCAGCAACCCGACAGGGAACATGAACACTGAAGCTTTCTTT. Protein product: CASNPTGNMNTEAFF.

The chain links TRBV7-2 to TRBJ1-4; D is possibly TRBD1 (6 bases). The V end lost 0 bases, the J end lost 8 bases, and 13 bases lay between the germline ends. Germline V gene data show CDR1 as SGHTA and CDR2 as FQGNSA. This CDR3 spans 15 amino acids. The CDR3 DNA sequence: TGTGCCAGCAGCTTAGCTGGGGGGGGCGCGGAAAAACTGTTTTTT. Its protein is CASSLAGGGAEKLFF.

The chain combines TRBV6-1 with TRBJ2-3; TRBD2 agrees at 7 bases. V lost 10 bases, J lost 5 bases, and 15 bases stayed unmatched. The CDR3 sequence is 15 residues long. Germline V gives CDR1 MNHNS, CDR2 SASEGT. CDR3: CATVSGVLARDTQYF. As DNA, the CDR3 is TGTGCCACCGTGAGCGGGGTATTGGCTAGAGATACGCAGTATTTT.